This TCR beta chain was captured by sequencing in a study of OX40 agonist ivuxolimab in advanced cancers. Study-level background: Earlier anti-PD-1, anti-PD-L1 or anti-CTLA-4 therapy was permitted; about 39% had received some.

The CDR3 spans 17 residues. V shed 2 bases, J shed 1 base, and the junction held 10 bases outside the gene matches. CDR1 and CDR2 (germline): MNHNS, SASEGT. A history of autoimmune disease or systemic immunosuppression excluded patients. Study-level points and caveats: Among the lowest peripheral clonal expansion occurred in 0.1-3.0 mg/kg partial responders. In general, CD8+ T cells held more expanded clones than CD4+ did, on average.

Notes on this clone: Its specificity is not known.

The repertoire was sequenced with immunoSEQ multiplex PCR; TCRdb's copy has only in-frame clones and lacks some. The repertoire holds under 90,000 clones, with approximately 89% as singletons. The gene calls are TRBV6-1 and TRBJ1-1; 7 bases are a match to TRBD1. The sequence derives from an adult with an advanced solid tumor such as melanoma, head and neck, liver or kidney cancer. The specimen was CD4+ or CD8+ T cells sorted from blood, collected in a trial of the OX40 agonist ivuxolimab. The CDR3 loop reads CASSEPPQGGWNTEAFF. The DNA of the CDR3 is TGTGCCAGCAGTGAACCGCCCCAGGGGGGATGGAACACTGAAGCTTTCTTT.